Presented here are 2 T cell receptor beta chains from one specimen sequenced in a study of CD8+CD57+ T cells in acquired aplastic anemia. CD8+CD57+ cell expansion, shown by flow cytometry, had occurred in the patients selected for sequencing. According to the study, genomic DNA was the template for TCR beta VDJ and CDR3 profiling. MiXCR, run by TCRdb on the reads, gives a single entry per CDR3 protein. The table has about 180,000 distinct CDR3 sequences, more than 60% seen once; the top ten hold about 42%. Sequenced: sorted CD4+, CD8+, or CD8+CD57+ T cells (not recorded which) from PBMCs. Receptor source: a human donor with aplastic anemia.

The V call is TRBV7-4, the J call TRBJ2-1, with 12 bases lining up with TRBD1. The CDR3 extends over 16 amino acids. Germline CDR1 and CDR2: SGHVT and SQSDAQ. Trimming at V came to 6 bases and at J to 3 bases, leaving 6 bases not matched to a gene. The CDR3 region is CASSFGTGGLYNEQFF. The CDR3 DNA follows: TGTGCCAGCAGTTTCGGGACAGGGGGCCTCTACAATGAGCAGTTCTTC. Full variable domain (missing parts from reference TRBV7-4 and TRBJ2-1): GAGVSQSPRYKVAKRGRDVALRCDSISGHVTLYWYRQTLGQGSEVLTYSQSDAQRDKSGRPSGRFSAERPERSVSTLKIQRTEQGDSAVYLCASSFGTGGLYNEQFFGPGTRLTVL.

This chain joins TRBV6-5 and TRBJ2-7; D not certain. Germline CDR1 is MNHEY and CDR2 is SVGAGI. This CDR3 contains 14 residues. V lost 2 bases, J lost 2 bases, and 10 bases lay in between. CDR3 in amino acids: CASSYGDQPYEQYF. CDR3 in DNA: TGTGCCAGCAGTTACGGGGATCAGCCCTACGAGCAGTACTTC.